Listed below are T cell receptor beta chains from one sample, sequenced in a study of T cell changes during pregnancy in multiple sclerosis. Using immunoSEQ multiplex PCR, the repertoire was profiled, and TCRdb retains in-frame clones only, with some absent. The sample lists 57,000 or so clones; roughly 90% were seen once. The input for sequencing was peripheral blood, taken in the second trimester of pregnancy. The origin of the receptors is a female donor with multiple sclerosis, enrolled in a pregnancy study. The CDR3 runs from the conserved cysteine through the conserved F or W. A D gene is named only where the DNA matches it firmly. Clone size is stated in some rows and not others, as once, few, many or a class when expanded.

.	.	TRBV6-6	TRBJ1-5	TGTGCCAGCAGTCCTCAGGTCGTTAGCAATCAGCCCCAGCATTTT	CASSPQVVSNQPQHF
TRBD1	.	TRBV7-2	TRBJ2-7	TGTGCCAGCAGCTTCCGGACAGGGACTTACGAGCAGTACTTC	CASSFRTGTYEQYF
.	once	TRBV18	TRBJ2-2	TGTGCCAGCTCACCACCTCGGGGGACCGGGGAGCTGTTTTTT	CASSPPRGTGELFF
.	.	TRBV19	TRBJ2-7	TGTGCCAGTAGTATACGGCAGGGGGGTGAGGAGCAGTACTTC	CASSIRQGGEEQYF
TRBD1	.	TRBV7-2	TRBJ2-7	TGTGCCAGCAGCTCGTCCGGGACAGCGGCCTACGAGCAGTACTTC	CASSSSGTAAYEQYF
.	.	TRBV6-1	TRBJ1-5	TGTGCCAGCAGGGAGTCGAGCTATCAGCCCCAGCATTTT	CASRESSYQPQHF
TRBD1	.	TRBV28	TRBJ1-6	TGTGCCAGCAGTTACCCGGGACAGCTTAATTCACCCCTCCACTTT	CASSYPGQLNSPLHF
.	.	TRBV5-6	TRBJ2-7	TGTGCCAGCAGCTTAGGAGGGGGCCCCTACGAGCAGTACTTC	CASSLGGGPYEQYF
TRBD1	.	TRBV2	TRBJ1-1	TGTGCCAGCAGTGAAGCGCAGGGGGCAGTCACTGAAGCTTTCTTT	CASSEAQGAVTEAFF
.	.	TRBV5-4	TRBJ1-2	TGTGCCAGCAGCTTGGACAGCTCCTTTTATGGCTACACCTTC	CASSLDSSFYGYTF
.	.	TRBV9	TRBJ2-1	TGTGCCAGCAGCGTGGGGATTAGCGGAAGAAGTGAGCAGTTCTTC	CASSVGISGRSEQFF
TRBD1	once	TRBV5-1	TRBJ2-7	TGCGCCAGCAGCTTGGGGCCGACAGGGGAACCCTACGAGCAGTACTTC	CASSLGPTGEPYEQYF
TRBD2	.	TRBV7-9	TRBJ2-1	TGTGCCAGCAGCTTAGGAGCGGTAGCGGGGGGCGGGGATGAGCAGTTCTTC	CASSLGAVAGGGDEQFF
TRBD1	.	TRBV19	TRBJ2-7	TGTGCCAGTGGGACAGGGGTCTTCTACGAGCAGTACTTC	CASGTGVFYEQYF
.	few	TRBV21-1	TRBJ1-3	TGTGCCAGCAGCAACAGGGTGAGAAACACCATATATTTT	CASSNRVRNTIYF
TRBD1	.	TRBV7-2	TRBJ1-1	TGTGCCAGCAGCTTAGTGGGACAGGGGAACACTGAAGCTTTCTTT	CASSLVGQGNTEAFF
.	.	TRBV4-1	TRBJ1-5	TGCGCCAGCTCTTCGACAGTGTATAGCAATCAGCCCCAGCATTTT	CASSSTVYSNQPQHF
.	.	TRBV6-1	TRBJ2-7	TGTGCCAGCAGAGGGGGCTCCTACGAGCAGTACTTC	CASRGGSYEQYF
.	.	TRBV6-1	TRBJ1-2	TGTGCCAGCAGAGACCGTGGGGCCTATGGCTACACCTTC	CASRDRGAYGYTF
.	.	TRBV7-3	TRBJ1-2	TGTGCCAGCAGCTTAGCTAGCGGCTACACCTTC	CASSLASGYTF
.	.	TRBV5-1	TRBJ2-3	TGCGCCAGCAGCTTGGGGGGGAGGCCAGATACGCAGTATTTT	CASSLGGRPDTQYF
TRBD2	.	TRBV4-3	TRBJ2-1	TGCGCCAGCAGCCAGATTGCGGGGGGGCCCGGCGATGAGCAGTTCTTC	CASSQIAGGPGDEQFF
.	.	TRBV9	TRBJ1-2	TGTGCCAGCAGCGTAGGGGCGGGCGGCTACACCTTC	CASSVGAGGYTF
TRBD2	.	TRBV6-5	TRBJ2-5	TGTGCCAGCAGTTACTCGCCTAGCGGGGGAGAAGAGACCCAGTACTTC	CASSYSPSGGEETQYF
TRBD2	.	TRBV6-1	TRBJ2-1	TGTGCCAGCAGTCCTTTAGCGGGGAGCTACAATGAGCAGTTCTTC	CASSPLAGSYNEQFF
TRBD1	.	TRBV27	TRBJ1-4	TGTGCCAGCAGCTACCAGGGGGCCGGGGAAAAACTGTTTTTT	CASSYQGAGEKLFF
.	.	TRBV6-4	TRBJ2-1	TGTGCCAGCAGCGAAAGCGGCTTGGGTTCCTACAATGAGCAGTTCTTC	CASSESGLGSYNEQFF
.	.	TRBV6-1	TRBJ2-1	TGTGCCAGCAGTCGACGGGACACAGACAATGAGCAGTTCTTC	CASSRRDTDNEQFF
.	.	TRBV4-3	TRBJ1-1	TGCGCCAGCAGCTTATACGGGTGGAACACTGAAGCTTTCTTT	CASSLYGWNTEAFF
.	.	TRBV6-5	TRBJ2-2	TGTGCCAGCAGTAACGGGGACACCGGGGAGCTGTTTTTT	CASSNGDTGELFF
TRBD1	.	TRBV7-3	TRBJ1-2	TGTGCCAGCAGCCCCGGACAGGGACGGGCCTATGGCTACACCTTC	CASSPGQGRAYGYTF
.	.	TRBV7-2	TRBJ2-3	TGTGCCAGCAGCTCGCGGGATACGCAGTATTTT	CASSSRDTQYF
.	.	TRBV5-5	TRBJ1-5	TGTGCCAGCAGCTTCGGGGGGGTGGATCAGCCCCAGCATTTT	CASSFGGVDQPQHF
.	.	TRBV28	TRBJ1-1	TGTGCCACCGGGGGGCGACACGGGAACACTGAAGCTTTCTTT	CATGGRHGNTEAFF
.	.	TRBV29-1	TRBJ1-2	TGCAGCGTTGAGCGTGGCTACACCTTC	CSVERGYTF
TRBD2	.	TRBV6-1	TRBJ2-5	TGTGCCAGCAGTGGGGGACTAGCGGGGGGGCAGGAGACCCAGTACTTC	CASSGGLAGGQETQYF